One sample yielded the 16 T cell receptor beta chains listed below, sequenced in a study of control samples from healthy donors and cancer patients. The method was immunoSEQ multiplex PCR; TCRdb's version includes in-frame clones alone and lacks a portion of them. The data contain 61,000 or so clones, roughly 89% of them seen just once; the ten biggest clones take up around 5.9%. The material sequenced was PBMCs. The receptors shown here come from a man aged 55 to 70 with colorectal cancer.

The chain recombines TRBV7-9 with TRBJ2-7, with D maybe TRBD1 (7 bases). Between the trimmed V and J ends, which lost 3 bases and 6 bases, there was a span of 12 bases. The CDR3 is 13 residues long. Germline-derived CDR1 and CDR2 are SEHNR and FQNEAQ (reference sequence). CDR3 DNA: TGTGCCAGCAGCTTTGGAGGGGGCGCCGAGCAGTACTTC. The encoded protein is CASSFGGGAEQYF.

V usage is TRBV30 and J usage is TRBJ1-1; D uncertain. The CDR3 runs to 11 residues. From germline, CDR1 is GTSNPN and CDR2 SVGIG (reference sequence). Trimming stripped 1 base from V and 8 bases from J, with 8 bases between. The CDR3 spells CAWSDMGEAFF. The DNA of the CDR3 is TGTGCCTGGAGTGATATGGGGGAAGCTTTCTTT.

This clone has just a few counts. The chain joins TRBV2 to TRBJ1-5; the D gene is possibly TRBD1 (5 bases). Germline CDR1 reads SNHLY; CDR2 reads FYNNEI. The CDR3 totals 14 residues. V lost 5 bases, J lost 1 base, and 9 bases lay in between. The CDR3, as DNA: TGTGCCAGCAGTTACCGGGGGAGCAATCAGCCCCAGCATTTT. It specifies CASSYRGSNQPQHF.

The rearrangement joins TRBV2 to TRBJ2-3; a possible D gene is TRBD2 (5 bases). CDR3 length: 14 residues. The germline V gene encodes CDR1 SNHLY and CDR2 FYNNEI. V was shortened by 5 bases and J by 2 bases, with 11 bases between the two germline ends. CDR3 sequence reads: CASSPGLSTDTQYF. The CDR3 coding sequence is TGTGCCAGCAGTCCCGGACTCTCCACAGATACGCAGTATTTT.

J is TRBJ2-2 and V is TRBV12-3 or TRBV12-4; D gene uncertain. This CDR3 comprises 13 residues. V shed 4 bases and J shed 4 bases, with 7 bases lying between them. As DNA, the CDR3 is TGTGCCAGCAGTTATCACACCACCGGGGAGCTGTTTTTT. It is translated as CASSYHTTGELFF.

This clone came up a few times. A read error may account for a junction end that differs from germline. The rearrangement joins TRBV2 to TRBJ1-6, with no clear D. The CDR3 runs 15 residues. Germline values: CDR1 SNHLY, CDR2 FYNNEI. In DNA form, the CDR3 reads TGTGCCAGCAACCCCGCCAGGTCCTTTAATTCACCCCTCCACTTT. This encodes CASNPARSFNSPLHF. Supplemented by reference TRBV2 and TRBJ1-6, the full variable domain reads EPEVTQTPSHQVTQMGQEVILRCVPISNHLYFYWYRQILGQKVEFLVSFYNNEISEKSEIFDDQFSVERPDGSNFTLKIRSTKLEDSAMYFCASNPARSFNSPLHFGNGTRLTVT.

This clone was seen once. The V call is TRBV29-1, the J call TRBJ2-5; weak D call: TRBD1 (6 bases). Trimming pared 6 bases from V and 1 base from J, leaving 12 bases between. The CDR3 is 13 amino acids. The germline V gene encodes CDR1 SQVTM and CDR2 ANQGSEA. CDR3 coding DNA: TGCAGCGTGGCCGGACAGATCCAAGAGACCCAGTACTTC. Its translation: CSVAGQIQETQYF.

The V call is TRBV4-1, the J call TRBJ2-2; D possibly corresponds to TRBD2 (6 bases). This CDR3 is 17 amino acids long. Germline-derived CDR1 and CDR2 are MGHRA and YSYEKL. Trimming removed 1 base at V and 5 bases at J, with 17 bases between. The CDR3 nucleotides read TGCGCCAGCAGCCAAGTGAGCATAACTGGAGGGACCGGGGAGCTGTTTTTT. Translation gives CASSQVSITGGTGELFF.

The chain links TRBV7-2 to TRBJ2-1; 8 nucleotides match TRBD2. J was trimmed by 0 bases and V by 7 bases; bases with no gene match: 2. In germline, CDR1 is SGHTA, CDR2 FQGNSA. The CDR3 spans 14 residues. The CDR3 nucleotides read TGTGCCAGCACGGGGGGGGCCTCCTACAATGAGCAGTTCTTC. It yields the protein CASTGGASYNEQFF.

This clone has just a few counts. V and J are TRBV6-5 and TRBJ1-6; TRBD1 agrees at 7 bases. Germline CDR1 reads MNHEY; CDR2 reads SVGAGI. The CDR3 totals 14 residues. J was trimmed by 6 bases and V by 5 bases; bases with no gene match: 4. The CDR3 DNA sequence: TGTGCCAGCAGTCGGGACAGACTTAATTCACCCCTCCACTTT. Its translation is CASSRDRLNSPLHF.

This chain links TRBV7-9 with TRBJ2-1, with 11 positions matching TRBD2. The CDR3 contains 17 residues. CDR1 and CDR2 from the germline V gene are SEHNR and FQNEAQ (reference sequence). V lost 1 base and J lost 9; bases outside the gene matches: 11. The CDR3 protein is CASSLVLVAGGPGEQFF. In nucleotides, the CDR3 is TGTGCCAGCAGCTTAGTCCTAGTAGCGGGGGGGCCTGGTGAGCAGTTCTTC.

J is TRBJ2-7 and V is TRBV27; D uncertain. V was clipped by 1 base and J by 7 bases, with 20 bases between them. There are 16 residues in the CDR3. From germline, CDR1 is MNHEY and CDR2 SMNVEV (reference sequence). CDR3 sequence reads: CASSLLSRAQRREQYF. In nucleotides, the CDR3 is TGTGCCAGCAGTTTATTATCTAGAGCCCAACGAAGGGAGCAGTACTTC.

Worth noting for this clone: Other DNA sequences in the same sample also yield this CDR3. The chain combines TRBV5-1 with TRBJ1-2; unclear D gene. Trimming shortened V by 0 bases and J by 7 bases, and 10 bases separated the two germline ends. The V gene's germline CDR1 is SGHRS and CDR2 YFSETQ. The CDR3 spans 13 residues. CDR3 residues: CASSLVPGGGYTF. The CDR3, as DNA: TGCGCCAGCAGCTTGGTACCGGGAGGTGGCTACACCTTC.

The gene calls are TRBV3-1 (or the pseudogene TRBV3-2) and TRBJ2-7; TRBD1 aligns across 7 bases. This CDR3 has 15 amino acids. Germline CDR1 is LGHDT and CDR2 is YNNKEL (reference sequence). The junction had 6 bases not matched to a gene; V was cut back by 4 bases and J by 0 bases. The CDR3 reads CASSLRDSHSYEQYF. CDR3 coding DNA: TGTGCCAGCAGCCTCCGGGACAGCCACTCCTACGAGCAGTACTTC.

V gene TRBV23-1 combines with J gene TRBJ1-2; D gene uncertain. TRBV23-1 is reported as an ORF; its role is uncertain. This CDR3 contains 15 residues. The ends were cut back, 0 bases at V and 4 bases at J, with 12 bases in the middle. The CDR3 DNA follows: TGCGCCAGCAGTCAATCGAAGGAACGCCTCTATGGCTACACCTTC. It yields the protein CASSQSKERLYGYTF.

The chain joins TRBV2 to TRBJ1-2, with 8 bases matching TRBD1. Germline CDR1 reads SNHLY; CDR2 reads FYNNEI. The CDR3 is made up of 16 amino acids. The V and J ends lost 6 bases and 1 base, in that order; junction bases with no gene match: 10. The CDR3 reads CASRDRRTGYNYGYTF. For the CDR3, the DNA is TGTGCCAGCAGGGACCGCAGGACAGGGTATAACTATGGCTACACCTTC.